This T cell receptor (beta chain) was sequenced in a study of response to subunit inactivated influenza vaccine. The CDR3 is made up of 14 amino acids. V was clipped by 2 bases and J by 4 bases; unmatched bases: 5. The germline V gene has CDR1 GTSNPN and CDR2 SVGIG (reference sequence). Study observations and caveats: A suggestion made by the authors is that each seasonal influenza vaccination recruits few new T cells.

Concerning this clonotype: Its antigen is not identified.

TCRdb reprocessed the RT-PCR reads with MiXCR, giving one entry per CDR3 protein. The data hold approximately 310,000 distinct CDR3 sequences, with roughly a fifth observed a single time. This clonotype was obtained from a man aged 50-75 years who received an inactivated influenza vaccine. The sequences come from PBMCs from blood, collected about 20 months after vaccination. The rearrangement links TRBV30 to TRBJ2-7, with 10 bases matching TRBD1. The CDR3 coding sequence is TGTGCCTGGAGTAGGGACAGGGGAGGGTACGAGCAGTACTTC. Its protein product is CAWSRDRGGYEQYF.